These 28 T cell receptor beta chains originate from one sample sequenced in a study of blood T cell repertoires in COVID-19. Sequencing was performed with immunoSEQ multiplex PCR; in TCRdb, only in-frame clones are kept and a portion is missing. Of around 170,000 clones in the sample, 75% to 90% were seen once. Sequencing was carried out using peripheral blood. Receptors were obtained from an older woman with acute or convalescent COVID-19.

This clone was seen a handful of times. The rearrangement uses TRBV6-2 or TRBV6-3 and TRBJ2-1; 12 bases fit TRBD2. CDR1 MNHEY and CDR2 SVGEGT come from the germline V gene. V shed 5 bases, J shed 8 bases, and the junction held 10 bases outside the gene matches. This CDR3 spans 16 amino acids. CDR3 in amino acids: CASSRPPSGGADEQFF. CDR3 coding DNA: TGTGCCAGCAGTCGCCCCCCTAGCGGGGGGGCGGATGAGCAGTTCTTC.

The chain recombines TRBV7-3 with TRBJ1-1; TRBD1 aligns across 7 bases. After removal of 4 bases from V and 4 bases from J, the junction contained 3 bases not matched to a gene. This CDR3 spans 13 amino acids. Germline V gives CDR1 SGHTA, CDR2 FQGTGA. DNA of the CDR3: TGTGCCAGCAGCTCAGGGGGAAGCACTGAAGCTTTCTTT. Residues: CASSSGGSTEAFF. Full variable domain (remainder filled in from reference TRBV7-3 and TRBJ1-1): GAGVSQTPSNKVTEKGKYVELRCDPISGHTALYWYRQSLGQGPEFLIYFQGTGAADDSGLPNDRFFAVRPEGSVSTLKIQRTERGDSAVYLCASSSGGSTEAFFGQGTRLTVV.

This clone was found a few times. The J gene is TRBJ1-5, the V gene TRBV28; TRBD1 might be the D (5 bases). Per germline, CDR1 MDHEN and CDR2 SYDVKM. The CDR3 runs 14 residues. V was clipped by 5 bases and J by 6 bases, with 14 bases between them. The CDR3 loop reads CASSPGGSSQPQHF. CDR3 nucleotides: TGTGCCAGCAGTCCCGGGGGGTCGAGTCAGCCCCAGCATTTT.

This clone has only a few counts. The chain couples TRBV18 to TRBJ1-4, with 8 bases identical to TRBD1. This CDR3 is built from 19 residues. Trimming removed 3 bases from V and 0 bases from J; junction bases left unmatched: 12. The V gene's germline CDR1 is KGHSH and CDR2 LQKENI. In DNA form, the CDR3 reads TGTGCCAGCTCACCGATCCAGGGGGCTTATCCTGCAACTAATGAAAAACTGTTTTTT. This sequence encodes CASSPIQGAYPATNEKLFF.

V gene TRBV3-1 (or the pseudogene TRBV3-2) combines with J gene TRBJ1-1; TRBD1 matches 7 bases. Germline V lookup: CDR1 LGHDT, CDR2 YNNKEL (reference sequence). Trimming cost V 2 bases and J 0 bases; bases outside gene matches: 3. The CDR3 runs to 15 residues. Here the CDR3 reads CASSQRQGLNTEAFF. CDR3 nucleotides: TGTGCCAGCAGCCAACGACAGGGCTTGAACACTGAAGCTTTCTTT.

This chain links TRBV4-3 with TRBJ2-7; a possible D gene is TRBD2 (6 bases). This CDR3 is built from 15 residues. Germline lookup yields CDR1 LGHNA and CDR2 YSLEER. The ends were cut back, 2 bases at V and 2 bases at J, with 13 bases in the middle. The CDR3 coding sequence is TGCGCCAGCAGCCAATCCCCCGGGGGTCCCTACGAGCAGTACTTC. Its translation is CASSQSPGGPYEQYF.

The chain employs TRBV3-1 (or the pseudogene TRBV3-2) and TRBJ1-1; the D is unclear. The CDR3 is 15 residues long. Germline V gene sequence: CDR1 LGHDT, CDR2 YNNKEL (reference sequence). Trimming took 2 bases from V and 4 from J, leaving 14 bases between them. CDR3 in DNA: TGTGCCAGCAGCCAATTGTTCCAAGGGAGCACTGAAGCTTTCTTT. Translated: CASSQLFQGSTEAFF.

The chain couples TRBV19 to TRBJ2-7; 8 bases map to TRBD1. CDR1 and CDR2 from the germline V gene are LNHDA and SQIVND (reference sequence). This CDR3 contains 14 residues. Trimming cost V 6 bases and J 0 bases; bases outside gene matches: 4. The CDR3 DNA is TGTGCCAGTAGCACGGGACAGGTCTCCTACGAGCAGTACTTC. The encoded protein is CASSTGQVSYEQYF.

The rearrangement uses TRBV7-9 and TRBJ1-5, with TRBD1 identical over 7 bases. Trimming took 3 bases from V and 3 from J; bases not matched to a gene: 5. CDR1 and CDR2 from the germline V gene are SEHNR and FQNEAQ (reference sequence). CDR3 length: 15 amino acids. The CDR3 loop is CASSFGDRDNQPQHF. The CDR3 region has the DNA TGTGCCAGCAGCTTCGGTGACAGGGACAATCAGCCCCAGCATTTT.

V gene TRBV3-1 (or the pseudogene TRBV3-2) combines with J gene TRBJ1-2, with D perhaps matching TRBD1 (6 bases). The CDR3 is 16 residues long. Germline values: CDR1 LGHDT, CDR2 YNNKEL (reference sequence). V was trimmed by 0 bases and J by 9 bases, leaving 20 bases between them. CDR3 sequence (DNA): TGTGCCAGCAGCCAAGATCCCACAGGGACCAGCTTCAGCTACACCTTC. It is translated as CASSQDPTGTSFSYTF.

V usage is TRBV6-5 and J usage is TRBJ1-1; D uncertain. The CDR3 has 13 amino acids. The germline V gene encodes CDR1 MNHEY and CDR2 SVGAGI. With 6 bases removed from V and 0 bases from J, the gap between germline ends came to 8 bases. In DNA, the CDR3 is TGTGCCAGCAGCATGGCCCTGAACACTGAAGCTTTCTTT. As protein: CASSMALNTEAFF.

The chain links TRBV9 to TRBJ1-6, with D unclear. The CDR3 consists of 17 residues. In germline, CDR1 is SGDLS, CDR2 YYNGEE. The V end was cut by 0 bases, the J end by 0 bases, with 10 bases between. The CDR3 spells CASSVGAGSSYNSPLHF. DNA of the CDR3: TGTGCCAGCAGCGTAGGGGCGGGAAGCTCCTATAATTCACCCCTCCACTTT.

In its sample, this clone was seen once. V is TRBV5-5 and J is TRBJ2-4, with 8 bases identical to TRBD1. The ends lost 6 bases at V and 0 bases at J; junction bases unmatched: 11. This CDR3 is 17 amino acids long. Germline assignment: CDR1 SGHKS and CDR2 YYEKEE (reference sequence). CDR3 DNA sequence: TGTGCCAGCACCCGGGGGACAGGTGTTCTAGCCAAAAACATTCAGTACTTC. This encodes CASTRGTGVLAKNIQYF.

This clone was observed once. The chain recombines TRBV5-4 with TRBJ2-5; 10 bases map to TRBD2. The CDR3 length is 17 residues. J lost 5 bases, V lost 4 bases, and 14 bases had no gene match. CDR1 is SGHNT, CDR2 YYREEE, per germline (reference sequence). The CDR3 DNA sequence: TGTGCCAGCAGCGCTACGGTGGGAGCGGGGGGGCCGGAGACCCAGTACTTC. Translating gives CASSATVGAGGPETQYF.

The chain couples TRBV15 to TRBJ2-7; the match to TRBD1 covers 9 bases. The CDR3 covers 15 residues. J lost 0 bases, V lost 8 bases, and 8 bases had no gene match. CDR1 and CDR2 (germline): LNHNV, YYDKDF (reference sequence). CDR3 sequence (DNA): TGTGCCACCGCTTCAGGACAGGGGACCTCCTACGAGCAGTACTTC. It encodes CATASGQGTSYEQYF.

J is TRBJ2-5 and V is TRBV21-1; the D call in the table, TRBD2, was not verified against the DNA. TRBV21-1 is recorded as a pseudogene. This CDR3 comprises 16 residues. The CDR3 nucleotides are TGTGCCAGCAGCAAATACTCTGCGGGGGCCCAAGAGACCCAGTACTTC. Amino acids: CASSKYSAGAQETQYF.

This CDR3 is CASSQVGEGNTEAFF. The CDR3 DNA reads as TGTGCCAGCAGCCAAGTAGGTGAGGGGAACACTGAAGCTTTCTTT. This rearrangement joins TRBV4-2 to TRBJ1-1; no clear D gene. The germline V gene encodes CDR1 LGHNA and CDR2 YNFKEQ. V was trimmed by 1 base and J by 1 base, leaving 10 bases between them. This CDR3 is 15 amino acids long.

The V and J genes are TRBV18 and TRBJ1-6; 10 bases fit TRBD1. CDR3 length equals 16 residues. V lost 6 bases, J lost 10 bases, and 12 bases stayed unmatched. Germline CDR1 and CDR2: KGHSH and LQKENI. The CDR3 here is CASSLRDRGAGSPLHF. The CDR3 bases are TGTGCCAGCTCCCTCCGGGACAGGGGCGCGGGGTCACCCCTCCACTTT.

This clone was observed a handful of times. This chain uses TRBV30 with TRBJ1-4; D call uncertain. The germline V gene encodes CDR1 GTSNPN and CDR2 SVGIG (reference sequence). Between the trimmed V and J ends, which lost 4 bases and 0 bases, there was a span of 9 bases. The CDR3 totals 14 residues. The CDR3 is CAWTRSATNEKLFF. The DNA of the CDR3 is TGTGCCTGGACCAGATCCGCAACTAATGAAAAACTGTTTTTT.

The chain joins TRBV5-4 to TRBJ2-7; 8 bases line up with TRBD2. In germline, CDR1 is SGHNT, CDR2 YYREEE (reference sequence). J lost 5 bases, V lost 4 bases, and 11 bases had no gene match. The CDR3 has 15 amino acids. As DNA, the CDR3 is TGTGCCAGCAGCCCTTCGGGGGGGCCGAATCACGAGCAGTACTTC. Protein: CASSPSGGPNHEQYF.

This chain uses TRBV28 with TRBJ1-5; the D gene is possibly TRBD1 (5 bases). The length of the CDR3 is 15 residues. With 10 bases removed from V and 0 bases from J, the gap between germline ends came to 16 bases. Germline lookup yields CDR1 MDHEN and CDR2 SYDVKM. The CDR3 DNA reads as TGTGCCACTCAATTAAGACAGCTTAGCAATCAGCCCCAGCATTTT. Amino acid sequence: CATQLRQLSNQPQHF.

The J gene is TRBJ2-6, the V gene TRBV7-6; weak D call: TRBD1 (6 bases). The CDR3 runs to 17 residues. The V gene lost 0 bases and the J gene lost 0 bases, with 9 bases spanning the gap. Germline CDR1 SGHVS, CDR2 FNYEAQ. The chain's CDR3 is CASSLAPRGSGANVLTF. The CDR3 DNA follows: TGTGCCAGCAGCTTAGCGCCCAGGGGCTCTGGGGCCAACGTCCTGACTTTC.

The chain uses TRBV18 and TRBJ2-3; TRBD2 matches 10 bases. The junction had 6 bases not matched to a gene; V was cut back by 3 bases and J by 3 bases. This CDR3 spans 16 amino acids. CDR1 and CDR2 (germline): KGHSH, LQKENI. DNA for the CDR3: TGTGCCAGCTCACCCTTTAGCGGGGGGCAGACAGATACGCAGTATTTT. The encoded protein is CASSPFSGGQTDTQYF.

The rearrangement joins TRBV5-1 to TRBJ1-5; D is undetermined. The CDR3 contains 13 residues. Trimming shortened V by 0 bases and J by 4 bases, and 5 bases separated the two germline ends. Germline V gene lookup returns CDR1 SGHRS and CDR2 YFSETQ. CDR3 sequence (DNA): TGCGCCAGCAGCTTGGATCTGAATCAGCCCCAGCATTTT. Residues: CASSLDLNQPQHF.

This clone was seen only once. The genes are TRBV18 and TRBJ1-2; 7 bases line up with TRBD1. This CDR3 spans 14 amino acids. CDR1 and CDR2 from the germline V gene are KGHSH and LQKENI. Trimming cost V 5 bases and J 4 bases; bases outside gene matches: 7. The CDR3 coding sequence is TGTGCCAGCTCAAGTGGACAGGTTATCTATGGCTACACCTTC. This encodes CASSSGQVIYGYTF.

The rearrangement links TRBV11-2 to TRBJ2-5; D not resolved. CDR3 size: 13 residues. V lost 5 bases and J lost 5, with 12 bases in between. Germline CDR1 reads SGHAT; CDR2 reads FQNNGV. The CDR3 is CASSPSTRETQYF. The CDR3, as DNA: TGTGCCAGCAGCCCATCGACGAGGGAGACCCAGTACTTC.

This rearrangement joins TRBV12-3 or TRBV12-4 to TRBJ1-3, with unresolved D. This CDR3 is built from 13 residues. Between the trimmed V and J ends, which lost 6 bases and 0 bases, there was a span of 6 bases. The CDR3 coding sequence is TGTGCCAGCAGCCCCTACTCTGGAAACACCATATATTTT. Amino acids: CASSPYSGNTIYF.

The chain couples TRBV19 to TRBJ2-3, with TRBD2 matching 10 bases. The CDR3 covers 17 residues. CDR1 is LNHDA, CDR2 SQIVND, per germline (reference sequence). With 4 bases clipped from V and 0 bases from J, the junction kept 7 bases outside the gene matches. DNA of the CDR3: TGTGCCAGTAGTAGGACAAGCGGGGGGGTAAGCACAGATACGCAGTATTTT. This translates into CASSRTSGGVSTDTQYF.